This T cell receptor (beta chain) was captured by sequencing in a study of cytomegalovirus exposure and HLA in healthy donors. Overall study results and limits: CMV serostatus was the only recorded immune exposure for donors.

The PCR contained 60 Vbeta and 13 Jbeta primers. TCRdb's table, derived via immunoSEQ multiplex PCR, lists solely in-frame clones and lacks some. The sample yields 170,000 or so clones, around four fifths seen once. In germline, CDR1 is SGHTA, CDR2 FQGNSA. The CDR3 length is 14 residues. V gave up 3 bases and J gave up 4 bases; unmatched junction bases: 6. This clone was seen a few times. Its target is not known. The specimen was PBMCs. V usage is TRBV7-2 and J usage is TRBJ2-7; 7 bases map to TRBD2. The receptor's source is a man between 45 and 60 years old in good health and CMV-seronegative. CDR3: CASSLARGRYEQYF. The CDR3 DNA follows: TGTGCCAGCAGCTTGGCGCGGGGGAGGTACGAGCAGTACTTC.